The clone carrying this T cell receptor beta chain came up a few times. This entry is derived from a study of blood T cell repertoires in COVID-19. The ends were cut back, 0 bases at V and 4 bases at J, with 6 bases in the middle. This CDR3 comprises 13 residues. From germline, CDR1 is MGHRA and CDR2 YSYEKL. TCRdb's table, derived via immunoSEQ multiplex PCR, lists solely in-frame clones and lacks some. The sample records tens of thousands of clones, around four fifths being singletons. The chain links TRBV4-1 to TRBJ1-2; D is possibly TRBD1 (5 bases). This clonotype was sampled from a human donor in a cohort sampled during active COVID-19. Sequencing was carried out using peripheral blood. The CDR3, as DNA: TGCGCCAGCAGCCAAGAGACAGTCTATGGCTACACCTTC. Translation gives CASSQETVYGYTF.